Below are 24 T cell receptor beta chains sequenced from a single sample in a study of T-cell memory formation after mild COVID-19. TCRdb independently ran MiXCR on the 5' RACE reads; one entry per CDR3 protein. The table lists 470,000 or so distinct CDR3 sequences, roughly 23% of them singletons. The sequencing sample was made of PBMCs or a T cell subset sorted from them (not recorded which). The source of these receptors is an adult woman who had mild COVID-19 (a few samples of this study predate the infection). Cell type and time point are not known.

This clonotype was seen once. This chain joins TRBV6-5 and TRBJ1-1, with D perhaps matching TRBD1 (6 bases). CDR3 length: 14 residues. Trimming removed 5 bases at V and 4 bases at J, with 14 bases between. Germline V CDR1 and CDR2: MNHEY, SVGAGI. The CDR3 DNA sequence: TGTGCCAGCAGTGTGCAACGGGGGCGCACTGAAGCTTTCTTT. Translating it yields CASSVQRGRTEAFF.

This chain joins TRBV4-3 and TRBJ1-1, with a possible D match to TRBD1 (6 bases). Trimming cost V 1 base and J 3 bases, with 18 bases left between them. The CDR3 spans 17 residues. Germline V gives CDR1 LGHNA, CDR2 YSLEER. CDR3 in DNA: TGCGCCAGCAGCCAAGCTCGGTGGGGGGCCAGTTACACTGAAGCTTTCTTT. Translating gives CASSQARWGASYTEAFF.

V and J are TRBV7-8 and TRBJ2-5, with 8 bases aligning to TRBD2. The germline V gene encodes CDR1 SGHVS and CDR2 FQNEAQ. The CDR3 has 16 residues. The trim removed 5 bases at V and 0 bases at J, leaving 8 bases unmatched. CDR3 bases: TGTGCCAGCAGCCAGAGGCTAGCGGGTTACCAAGAGACCCAGTACTTC. It codes for CASSQRLAGYQETQYF.

The chain carries TRBV7-8 and TRBJ2-7; a possible D gene is TRBD1 (6 bases). V was trimmed by 5 bases and J by 7 bases, leaving 24 bases between them. Germline V gene lookup returns CDR1 SGHVS and CDR2 FQNEAQ. This CDR3 has 16 amino acids. The CDR3, as DNA: TGTGCCAGCAGCGGACTGGAGGCAGGGGAGACTGAAGAGCAGTACTTC. Amino acids: CASSGLEAGETEEQYF.

This clonotype was seen more than once but under ten times. This chain uses TRBV20-1 with TRBJ2-5; TRBD2 agrees at 7 bases. CDR1 and CDR2 (germline): DFQATT, SNEGSKA (reference sequence). The CDR3 runs to 15 residues. V shed 4 bases, J shed 0 bases, and the junction held 8 bases outside the gene matches. CDR3: CSAIVSGWYQETQYF. The CDR3 DNA follows: TGCAGTGCTATCGTTAGCGGGTGGTACCAAGAGACCCAGTACTTC.

The chain uses TRBV3-1 and TRBJ1-1; D might be TRBD1 (6 bases). V lost 1 base to trimming and J lost 6 bases, with 12 bases between them. This CDR3 contains 14 residues. CDR1 is LGHDT, CDR2 YNNKEL, per germline (reference sequence). The CDR3 loop reads CASSQVGGESEAFF. The CDR3 nucleotides are TGTGCCAGCAGCCAAGTAGGGGGGGAATCTGAAGCTTTCTTT.

The chain couples TRBV6-6 to TRBJ1-6, with D possibly matching TRBD1 (5 bases). In germline, CDR1 is MNHNY, CDR2 SVGAGI (reference sequence). The CDR3 covers 14 residues. Between the trimmed V and J ends, which lost 6 bases and 4 bases, there was a span of 10 bases. Here the CDR3 DNA reads TGTGCCAGCAGCCGGGACCTTTATAATTCACCCCTCCACTTT. Its protein is CASSRDLYNSPLHF.

The gene calls are TRBV20-1 and TRBJ2-7; maybe TRBD1 (5 bases). Germline CDR1 is DFQATT and CDR2 is SNEGSKA (reference sequence). V was clipped by 0 bases and J by 3 bases, with 18 bases between them. The CDR3 has 16 amino acids. This CDR3 reads CSARDLATDRSYEQYF. The CDR3 DNA is TGCAGTGCTAGAGATCTGGCCACTGACAGAAGCTACGAGCAGTACTTC.

This rearrangement joins TRBV27 to TRBJ2-7, with D uncertain. The ends were cut back, 5 bases at V and 2 bases at J, with 10 bases in the middle. Per the germline V gene, CDR1 is MNHEY and CDR2 is SMNVEV (reference sequence). The CDR3 extends over 13 amino acids. For the CDR3, the DNA is TGTGCCAGCAGTATTACGGTGGCCTACGAGCAGTACTTC. Residues: CASSITVAYEQYF.

V and J are TRBV6-5 and TRBJ2-5, with unresolved D. From germline, CDR1 is MNHEY and CDR2 SVGAGI. This CDR3 has 15 amino acids. The V gene lost 6 bases and the J gene lost 3 bases, with 17 bases spanning the gap. The CDR3 DNA reads TGTGCCAGCAGCTTAAAGGTCCGATTCAAAGAGACCCAGTACTTC. It translates to CASSLKVRFKETQYF.

Many counts were recorded for this clonotype. The J gene is TRBJ2-6, the V gene TRBV7-3; 10 bases align to TRBD2. The V and J ends lost 4 bases and 2 bases, in that order; junction bases with no gene match: 5. The CDR3 sequence is 17 residues long. Germline CDR1 reads SGHTA; CDR2 reads FQGTGA. In DNA, the CDR3 is TGTGCCAGCAGCTCCCCAGCGGGGGGGCCTGGGGCCAACGTCCTGACTTTC. Protein product: CASSSPAGGPGANVLTF.

The DNA for the CDR3 is TGTGCCAGCAGCCGAATGGCCACACTACTAGCGCCGAGCTCCTACAATGAGCAGTTCTTC. This gives the protein CASSRMATLLAPSSYNEQFF. The chain couples TRBV7-2 to TRBJ2-1, with TRBD2 identical over 7 bases. With V trimmed by 5 bases and J by 0 bases, 19 bases remained unmatched. Germline lookup yields CDR1 SGHTA and CDR2 FQGNSA. CDR3 size: 20 residues.

This clonotype occurred a few times. The CDR3 loop reads CASSSRAGFYEQFF. DNA of the CDR3: TGTGCCAGCAGTTCACGGGCTGGGTTCTATGAGCAGTTCTTC. The chain recombines TRBV27 with TRBJ2-1, with D hard to call. CDR3 length: 14 amino acids. The germline V gene encodes CDR1 MNHEY and CDR2 SMNVEV (reference sequence). The ends were cut back, 4 bases at V and 8 bases at J, with 15 bases in the middle.

To note about this clonotype: The junction shows a germline mismatch at one end, possibly a read error. This chain connects TRBV2 to TRBJ2-4, with 14 bases identical to TRBD2. The V gene's germline CDR1 is SNHLY and CDR2 FYNNEI. The CDR3 loop spans 16 amino acids. In DNA form, the CDR3 reads TGTGCCAGCAGTGAACCCCCGGGACTAGCGGGAGAGGTCCCGAACTTC. It codes for CASSEPPGLAGEVPNF. The variable domain in full, with the rest retrieved from reference TRBV2 and TRBJ2-4, is EPEVTQTPSHQVTQMGQEVILRCVPISNHLYFYWYRQILGQKVEFLVSFYNNEISEKSEIFDDQFSVERPDGSNFTLKIRSTKLEDSAMYFCASSEPPGLAGEVPNFGAGTRLSVL.

In its sample, this clonotype was seen a few times. The J gene is TRBJ1-1, the V gene TRBV12-3 or TRBV12-4; a possible D gene is TRBD1 (6 bases). The CDR3 runs 14 residues. V shed 4 bases and J shed 9 bases, with 18 bases lying between them. The DNA for the CDR3 is TGTGCCAGCAGTTGGGATGCGTCAGGGGAACAAGCTTTCTTT. Amino acid sequence: CASSWDASGEQAFF.

This chain links TRBV20-1 with TRBJ1-6, with D possibly being TRBD1 (6 bases). The V and J ends lost 8 bases and 5 bases respectively, with 16 bases between them. The germline V gene encodes CDR1 DFQATT and CDR2 SNEGSKA (reference sequence). The CDR3 consists of 14 residues. CDR3 residues: CSTKQGRDNSPLHF. The CDR3 DNA reads TGCAGTACTAAACAGGGACGAGATAATTCACCCCTCCACTTT.

V and J are TRBV10-3 and TRBJ2-7; 8 positions agree with TRBD1. Per the germline V gene, CDR1 is ENHRY and CDR2 is SYGVKD. The CDR3 consists of 16 residues. With V trimmed by 11 bases and J by 3 bases, 18 bases remained unmatched. The CDR3 region has the DNA TGTGCCGGATCTCATACCCCCCGACAGGGGAGCTACGAGCAGTACTTC. Its protein product is CAGSHTPRQGSYEQYF.

Details on this clonotype: At one end, the junction sequence differs from germline, possibly due to a read error. The chain joins TRBV7-7 to TRBJ2-2, with D unclear. The CDR3 has 22 amino acids. CDR1 is SSHAT, CDR2 FNYEAQ, per germline (reference sequence). Here the CDR3 reads CASSLEEVPSLTFNANTGELFF. The CDR3 DNA follows: TGTGCTAGCAGCTTAGAAGAAGTACCTTCGCTGACATTTAACGCGAACACCGGGGAGCTGTTTTTT.

The genes are TRBV4-1 and TRBJ1-2, with 7 bases fitting TRBD1. J gave up 4 bases and V 4 bases, and 12 bases lay outside the gene matches. Germline V gives CDR1 MGHRA, CDR2 YSYEKL. The CDR3 sequence is 16 residues long. The CDR3 loop is CASSPGGAGGLYGYTF. The DNA of the CDR3 is TGCGCCAGCAGCCCCGGGGGGGCAGGGGGTCTCTATGGCTACACCTTC.

In its sample, this clonotype was seen many times. V is TRBV5-1 and J is TRBJ2-3; a possible D gene is TRBD2 (7 bases). Trimming removed 4 bases at V and 0 bases at J, with 12 bases between. This CDR3 has 15 amino acids. Germline V gives CDR1 SGHRS, CDR2 YFSETQ. The CDR3 reads CASSPGGLSTDTQYF. The CDR3 DNA reads TGCGCCAGCAGCCCGGGGGGCCTGAGCACAGATACGCAGTATTTT.

This clonotype was observed a few times. The CDR3 reads CSASSGDYNEQFF. The CDR3 DNA sequence: TGCAGTGCTAGTAGCGGGGACTACAATGAGCAGTTCTTC. The V call is TRBV20-1, the J call TRBJ2-1, with 8 bases aligning to TRBD2. V gave up 3 bases and J gave up 3 bases; unmatched junction bases: 1. The CDR3 is 13 residues long. Germline V CDR1 and CDR2: DFQATT, SNEGSKA (reference sequence).

The rearrangement links TRBV19 to TRBJ1-1, with D maybe TRBD1 (6 bases). Deletions cut 1 base from V and 0 bases from J, with 6 bases between. Looked up from germline, CDR1 is LNHDA and CDR2 is SQIVND (reference sequence). The length of the CDR3 is 14 residues. This CDR3 is CASSIGTVNTEAFF. The CDR3, as DNA: TGTGCCAGTAGTATAGGGACAGTGAACACTGAAGCTTTCTTT.

The chain uses TRBV19 and TRBJ1-2; 10 bases agree with TRBD1. The germline CDR1 and CDR2 sequences are LNHDA and SQIVND (reference sequence). The CDR3 extends over 15 amino acids. The ends lost 5 bases at V and 4 bases at J; junction bases unmatched: 7. For the CDR3, the DNA is TGTGCCAGTAGTCTCGGGACAGGGGCCTTCTATGGCTACACCTTC. Residues: CASSLGTGAFYGYTF.

This clonotype has a single count. The chain is built from TRBV5-1 and TRBJ1-2; tentatively, D is TRBD1 (6 bases). CDR3 length: 13 residues. Germline V gene lookup returns CDR1 SGHRS and CDR2 YFSETQ. V gave up 4 bases and J gave up 8 bases, with 15 bases separating them. The CDR3 spells CASSRTQGSGYTF. CDR3 nucleotides: TGCGCCAGCAGCAGGACACAGGGATCCGGCTACACCTTC. The full variable domain, in which reference TRBV5-1 and TRBJ1-2 provide the parts outside the CDR3, is KAGVTQTPRYLIKTRGQQVTLSCSPISGHRSVSWYQQTPGQGLQFLFEYFSETQRNKGNFPGRFSGRQFSNSRSEMNVSTLELGDSALYLCASSRTQGSGYTFGSGTRLTVV.